This T cell receptor (beta chain) appears in the sequencing data of a study of blood T cells in healthy people across ages. General study findings and limits: Per million T cells, TCR beta diversity dropped roughly linearly as age increased.

Then a second PCR, running roughly 7 to 11 cycles, was carried out with a sample-barcoded 5' primer and a J-beta primer mix. TCRdb processed the 5' RACE reads anew with MiXCR; each CDR3 protein has one entry. The sample has around 800,000 distinct CDR3 sequences; 40% to 65% are singletons. This clonotype has only a few counts. Its matching antigen is unknown. Every donor contributed around 10 milliliters of peripheral blood by blood draw. This CDR3 spans 13 amino acids. The germline V gene encodes CDR1 DFQATT and CDR2 SNEGSKA (reference sequence). The V end lost 7 bases, the J end lost 0 bases, and 11 bases lay between the germline ends.

The TCR originated in a man at least 80 years old in good health. The chain recombines TRBV20-1 with TRBJ2-3, with D hard to call. Material for sequencing was blood. CDR3 sequence (DNA): TGCAGTGTTAGCCGGCGGAGCACAGATACGCAGTATTTT. As protein: CSVSRRSTDTQYF.